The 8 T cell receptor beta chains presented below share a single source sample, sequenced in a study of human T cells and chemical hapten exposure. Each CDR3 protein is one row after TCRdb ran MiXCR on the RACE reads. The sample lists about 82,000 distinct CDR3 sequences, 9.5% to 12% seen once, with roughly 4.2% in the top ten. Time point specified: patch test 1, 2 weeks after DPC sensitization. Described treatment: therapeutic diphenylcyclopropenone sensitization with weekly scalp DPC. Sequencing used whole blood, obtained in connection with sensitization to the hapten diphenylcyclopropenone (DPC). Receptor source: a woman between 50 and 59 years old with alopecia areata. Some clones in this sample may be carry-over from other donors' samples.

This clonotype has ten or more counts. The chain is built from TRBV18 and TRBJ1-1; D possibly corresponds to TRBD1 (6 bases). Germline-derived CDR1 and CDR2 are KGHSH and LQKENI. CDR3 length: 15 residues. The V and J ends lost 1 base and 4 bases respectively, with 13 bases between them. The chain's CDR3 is CASSPLEGGLTEAFF. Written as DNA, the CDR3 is TGTGCCAGCTCACCACTCGAAGGGGGGCTCACTGAAGCTTTCTTT.

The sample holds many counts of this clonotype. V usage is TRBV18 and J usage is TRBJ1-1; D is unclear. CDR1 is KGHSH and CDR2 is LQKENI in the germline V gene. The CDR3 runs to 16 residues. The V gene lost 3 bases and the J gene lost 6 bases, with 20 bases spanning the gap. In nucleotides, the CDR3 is TGTGCCAGCTCACCCCAGCATCACAGTGAAGGAGCTGAAGCTTTCTTT. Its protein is CASSPQHHSEGAEAFF. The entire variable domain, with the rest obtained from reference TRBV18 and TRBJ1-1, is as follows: NAGVMQNPRHLVRRRGQEARLRCSPMKGHSHVYWYRQLPEEGLKFMVYLQKENIIDESGMPKERFSAEFPKEGPSILRIQQVVRGDSAAYFCASSPQHHSEGAEAFFGQGTRLTVV.

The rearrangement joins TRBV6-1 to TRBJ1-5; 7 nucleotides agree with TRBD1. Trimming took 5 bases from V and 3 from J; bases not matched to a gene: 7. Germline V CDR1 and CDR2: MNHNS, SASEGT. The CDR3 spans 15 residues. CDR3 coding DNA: TGTGCCAGCAGTCTGCGACAGGGTATCAATCAGCCCCAGCATTTT. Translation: CASSLRQGINQPQHF.

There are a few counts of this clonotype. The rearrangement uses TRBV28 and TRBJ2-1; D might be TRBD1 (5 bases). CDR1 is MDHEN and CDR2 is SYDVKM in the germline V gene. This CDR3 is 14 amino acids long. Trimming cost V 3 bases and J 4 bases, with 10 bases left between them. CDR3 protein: CASSLGRNYNEQFF. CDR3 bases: TGTGCCAGCAGTTTGGGGCGGAATTACAATGAGCAGTTCTTC.

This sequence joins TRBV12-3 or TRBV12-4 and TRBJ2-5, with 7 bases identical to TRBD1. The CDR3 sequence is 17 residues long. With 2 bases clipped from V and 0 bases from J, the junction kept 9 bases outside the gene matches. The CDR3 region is CASSLIAWGQYQETQYF. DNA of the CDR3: TGTGCCAGCAGTTTAATCGCCTGGGGACAGTACCAAGAGACCCAGTACTTC.

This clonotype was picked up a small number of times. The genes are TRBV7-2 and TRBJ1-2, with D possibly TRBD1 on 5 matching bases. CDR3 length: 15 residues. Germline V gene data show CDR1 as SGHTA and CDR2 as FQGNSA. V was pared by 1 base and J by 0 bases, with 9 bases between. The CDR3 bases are TGTGCCAGCAGCTTAGGAGGACAAGCTAACTATGGCTACACCTTC. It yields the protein CASSLGGQANYGYTF.

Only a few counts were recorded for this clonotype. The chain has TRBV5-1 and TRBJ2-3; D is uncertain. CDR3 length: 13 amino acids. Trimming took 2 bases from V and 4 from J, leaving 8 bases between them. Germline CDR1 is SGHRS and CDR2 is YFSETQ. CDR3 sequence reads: CASSLQRPDTQYF. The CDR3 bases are TGCGCCAGCAGCTTACAGCGACCAGATACGCAGTATTTT.

The DNA for the CDR3 is TGTGCCAGCAGCCGAGGGACAGCTGGTTACACCGGGGAGCTGTTTTTT. Amino acid sequence: CASSRGTAGYTGELFF. The V gene is TRBV11-1, the J gene TRBJ2-2; TRBD1 aligns across 7 bases. The CDR3 loop spans 16 amino acids. Germline V gene data show CDR1 as SGHAT and CDR2 as FQDESV (reference sequence). The V gene end was trimmed by 5 bases and the J gene end by 3 bases; junction bases not matched to a gene: 9.